This T cell receptor beta chain stems from a study of control samples from healthy donors and cancer patients. Data came from immunoSEQ multiplex PCR; TCRdb stores just in-frame clones and leaves some out. This sample has some 95,000 clones, with over 85% found just once. Trimming took off 2 bases at V and 7 bases at J, with 9 bases between the two ends. CDR3 length equals 13 residues. The sample consisted of blood. The chain couples TRBV12-3 or TRBV12-4 to TRBJ2-1; D remains ambiguous. The receptor was isolated from a human donor in good health. The donor label of this sample is uncertain. CDR3 nucleotides: TGTGCCAGCAGTTTAAATCGCTGGAATGAGCAGTTCTTC. Its translation: CASSLNRWNEQFF.